One sample yielded the 4 T cell receptor beta chains listed below, sequenced in a study of control samples from healthy donors and cancer patients. Generated by immunoSEQ multiplex PCR, the TCRdb table keeps only in-frame clones and is missing some. The data hold about 160,000 clones, with 96% observed a single time. The material sequenced was blood. The receptor source for this set is a woman aged 25 to 45 in good health.

The gene calls are TRBV3-1 (or the pseudogene TRBV3-2) and TRBJ1-1; D uncertain. The V and J ends lost 1 base and 3 bases respectively, with 3 bases between them. There are 12 residues in the CDR3. Germline CDR1 LGHDT, CDR2 YNNKEL (reference sequence). Here the CDR3 reads CASSQAYTEAFF. The CDR3 DNA is TGTGCCAGCAGCCAAGCGTACACTGAAGCTTTCTTT.

V is TRBV11-3 and J is TRBJ2-1; TRBD1 aligns across 7 bases. Per the germline V gene, CDR1 is SGHNT and CDR2 is YENEEA. V was clipped by 1 base and J by 7 bases; unmatched bases: 10. The CDR3 is 16 amino acids. The CDR3 protein is CASSLVATGAPNEQFF. In DNA, the CDR3 is TGTGCCAGCAGCTTAGTGGCAACAGGGGCGCCGAATGAGCAGTTCTTC.

V and J are TRBV29-1 and TRBJ1-5, with D maybe TRBD1 (5 bases). Germline V gives CDR1 SQVTM, CDR2 ANQGSEA. The CDR3 length is 13 residues. Trimming pared 4 bases from V and 1 base from J, leaving 8 bases between. CDR3 region: CSVGGGSNQPQHF. The CDR3 region has the DNA TGCAGCGTTGGGGGGGGGAGCAATCAGCCCCAGCATTTT. Together with reference TRBV29-1 and TRBJ1-5, the CDR3 gives the full variable domain: SAVISQKPSRDICQRGTSLTIQCQVDSQVTMMFWYRQQPGQSLTLIATANQGSEATYESGFVIDKFPISRPNLTFSTLTVSNMSPEDSSIYLCSVGGGSNQPQHFGDGTRLSIL.

The rearrangement uses TRBV29-1 and TRBJ1-2; D uncertain. The CDR3 is made up of 12 amino acids. V was clipped by 7 bases and J by 8 bases, with 17 bases between them. Germline V gives CDR1 SQVTM, CDR2 ANQGSEA. The CDR3, as DNA: TGCAGCGCCGGCGGGCAAGGAGGGGGCTACACCTTC. It yields the protein CSAGGQGGGYTF.